This T cell receptor (beta chain) was sequenced during a study of PD-1 blockade in classical Hodgkin lymphoma (dated by TCRdb to about 2020). About the study as a whole: Nivolumab dosing was 3 mg/kg intravenously every 2 weeks, continuing until either disease progression or unacceptable toxicity. The study used CyTOF and TCR beta sequencing to define a peripheral blood immune signature of response to PD-1 blockade in classical Hodgkin lymphoma.

This specimen's time point label, interpreted: cycle 4 day 1 (C4D1), after 5 to 7 weeks of nivolumab. Every trial patient had relapsed following autologous stem cell transplantation, and prior brentuximab vedotin exposure was what differed among cohorts A, B and C. A Miltenyi CD4+ T cell isolation kit was used for magnetic negative selection to purify CD4+ T cells from thawed PBMCs. The trial cohort comprised some 60 patients with relapsed/refractory classical Hodgkin lymphoma whose best overall responses were complete response, partial response or progressive disease. In the multi-cohort phase II CheckMate 205 trial, trial patients received single-agent nivolumab. An independent review committee assessed best overall response by applying the 2007 International Working Group response criteria. PBMCs from the trial were collected at three points: immediately before nivolumab initiation (C1D1), and during therapy at cycle 2 day 1 and cycle 4 day 1. Peripheral blood was collected in 8 mL Vacutainer Cell Preparation Tubes, from which PBMCs were isolated by centrifugation and then cryopreserved. Purified CD4+ and CD8+ fractions were generated only in cases for which an additional PBMC sample was available. On LS columns in a quadroMACS separator, the magnetically labelled cells were depleted, and the flow-through was collected as the purified fraction.

Study-wide findings and limitations: Baseline TCR diversity was reported to be lower in newly diagnosed patients than in healthy donors and to be lower still in relapsed/refractory patients. Trial patients achieving complete response had baseline diversity similar to newly diagnosed patients, whereas partial responders and progressors had significantly lower diversity. The study was limited to a single clinical trial cohort, and causes of repertoire differences, possibly disease activity or prior therapy, remained undefined. CD4+ but not CD8+ TCR diversity rose significantly by C4D1 (p=0.0027 vs p=0.16), most apparent in complete responders (p=0.02). Lower diversity was seen in patients whose nivolumab began less than 1 year after ASCT, and these patients were left out of later analyses so that immune reconstitution would not confound the results.

V has 1 base trimmed and J has 4 bases trimmed; junction bases matching no gene number 4. CDR1 and CDR2 are drawn from the germline V gene: SGHRS, YFSETQ. Including cysteine and phenylalanine, the CDR3 has 15 amino acids. Only the CDR3 portion is preserved as DNA: 45 bases, with reading frame beginning at the first base. A word on this clone: The specificity of this receptor is unknown. Base qualities are missing; no much larger clone stands one base away.

The Qiagen DNeasy kit was used to extract genomic DNA from unsorted PBMCs and from the negatively selected CD4+ and CD8+ fractions. TCR beta CDR3 regions were subjected to amplification by immunoSEQ multiplex PCR with primers that anneal to V and J segments. Amplification bias was minimized using a synthetic immune receptor repertoire, and residual bias was removed computationally after sequencing. In the paper's pipeline: Repertoire diversity was quantified as the Shannon entropy index using custom Python scripts. Unsorted, CD4+ and CD8+ repertoires were analyzed separately, except for combined analyses in which CD4+ and CD8+ sequences were merged in silico. Clonal expansion was defined as a frequency increase of at least 2-fold after treatment compared with C1D1, and clones undetected at baseline were assigned a pseudocount of 0.5. Clones with 0 or 1 copy at C1D1 were classified as singleton clones, and clones with 2 or more copies were classified as non-singleton clones. Clones expanded in unsorted samples were labelled as CD4+, CD8+ or unknown by matching protein sequences in sorted samples from the same patient. Wilcoxon tests were applied to paired samples to test diversity changes from C1D1 to C4D1. As stored in TCRdb, this immuneACCESS dataset retains in-frame rearrangements with V and J assigned. A fraction of the clones does not appear; measured against another copy, unresolved V genes explain less than half of the discrepancy, and the remainder lacks a known reason. That table furnishes V, J and clone size, whereas the DNA furnished D and trimming. The sample table records 29,000 or so clones; about 82% of these occur just once. The ten largest clones add up to 0.62% of the sample.

Sample: CD4+ T cells from blood, taken before the fourth cycle of nivolumab. The TCR comes from a human donor with classical Hodgkin lymphoma. This chain is built from TRBV5-1 and TRBJ2-2, with TRBD2 matching 7 junction bases. The nucleotide sequence reads as follows: TGCGCCAGCAGCTTGCAGCGGGGCGGCACCGGGGAGCTGTTTTTT. It translates to CASSLQRGGTGELFF.